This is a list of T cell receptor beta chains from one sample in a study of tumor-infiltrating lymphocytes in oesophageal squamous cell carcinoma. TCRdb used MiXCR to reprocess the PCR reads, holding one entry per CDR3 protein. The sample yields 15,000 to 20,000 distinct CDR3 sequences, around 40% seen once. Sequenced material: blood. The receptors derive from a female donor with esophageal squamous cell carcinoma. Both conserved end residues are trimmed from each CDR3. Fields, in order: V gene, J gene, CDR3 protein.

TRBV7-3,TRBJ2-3,ASSASGIATDTQY
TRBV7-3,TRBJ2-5,ASSPWTGGLETQY
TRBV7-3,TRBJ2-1,ASSSAPSSYNEQF
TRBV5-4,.,ASSLADSTGELF
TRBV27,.,ASSSSLESNEQY
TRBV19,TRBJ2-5,ASSVTRVDSQETQY
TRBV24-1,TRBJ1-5,ATSDWRGQGNQPQH
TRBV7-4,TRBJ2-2,ASSAPPGTSGRRGELF
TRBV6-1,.,ASSYREQY
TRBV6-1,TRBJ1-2,ASKEGGGLIYGYT